Each of the 30 T cell receptor beta chains below was sequenced from the same sample in a study of T cells in Graves' hyperthyroidism and ophthalmopathy. Amplification targeted TCR beta CDR3 regions from RNA transcripts. Carried out on the TCR CDR3, a first-round RT-PCR used the HTBI primer set. TCRdb re-derived calls from the multiplex PCR reads in MiXCR, one entry per CDR3 protein. The sample has some 650,000 distinct CDR3 sequences; roughly a sixth are singletons. The sequencing sample was made of blood. The receptors were sampled from a woman aged 40 to 50 with Graves' ophthalmopathy.

This clonotype was counted only a few times. This rearrangement joins TRBV6-4 to TRBJ1-3; D is ambiguous. V lost 5 bases to trimming and J lost 0 bases, with 11 bases between them. The length of the CDR3 is 15 residues. Germline CDR1 MRHNA, CDR2 SNTAGT. The CDR3 DNA reads as TGTGCCAGCAGTTCTCCCAAGGGCTCTGGAAACACCATATATTTT. It yields the protein CASSSPKGSGNTIYF.

This clonotype turned up a few times. The J gene is TRBJ2-7, the V gene TRBV6-5, with D uncertain. V lost 7 bases and J 1 base, leaving 17 bases between the germline ends. This CDR3 has 15 amino acids. The germline V gene encodes CDR1 MNHEY and CDR2 SVGAGI. CDR3 DNA: TGTGCCAGCAAGAGAGACTCCTTACTATCCTACGAGCAGTACTTC. It translates to CASKRDSLLSYEQYF.

This chain connects TRBV29-1 to TRBJ2-7; a weak D match, TRBD1 (5 bases). Germline V lookup: CDR1 SQVTM, CDR2 ANQGSEA. The length of the CDR3 is 13 residues. V was shortened by 5 bases and J by 2 bases, with 13 bases between the two germline ends. CDR3 sequence: CSVKTDTAYEQYF. CDR3 DNA sequence: TGCAGCGTTAAGACAGACACTGCCTACGAGCAGTACTTC.

This clonotype was seen ten or more times. The J gene is TRBJ2-7, the V gene TRBV12-3 or TRBV12-4; possibly TRBD1 for D (6 bases). V shed 6 bases and J shed 2 bases, with 11 bases lying between them. This CDR3 is built from 13 residues. The CDR3 protein is CASSLAGAYEQYF. CDR3 coding DNA: TGTGCCAGCAGCTTGGCAGGGGCCTACGAGCAGTACTTC.

This clonotype was seen a handful of times. The chain uses TRBV7-9 and TRBJ2-7; no definite D call. CDR3 length equals 14 residues. Germline lookup yields CDR1 SEHNR and CDR2 FQNEAQ (reference sequence). Trimming cost V 5 bases and J 7 bases, with 18 bases left between them. The CDR3 region is CASSPGRGLGEQYF. Written as DNA, the CDR3 is TGTGCCAGCAGCCCCGGGCGTGGTTTGGGAGAGCAGTACTTC.

The V and J genes are TRBV19 and TRBJ1-5, with 10 bases identical to TRBD1. CDR1 and CDR2 from the germline V gene are LNHDA and SQIVND (reference sequence). This CDR3 has 15 residues. J was trimmed by 7 bases and V by 3 bases; bases with no gene match: 6. The CDR3 spells CASSMSDRGPQPQHF. CDR3 in DNA: TGTGCCAGTAGTATGAGTGACAGGGGGCCCCAGCCCCAGCATTTT.

Regarding this clonotype: A read error may produce the germline difference seen at one junction end. CDR3 in amino acids: CASSFTVQNTEVFF. For the CDR3, the DNA is TGTGCCAGCAGTTTTACAGTTCAGAACACTGAAGTTTTCTTT. The rearrangement joins TRBV28 to TRBJ1-1; D is unresolved. Germline CDR1 reads MDHEN; CDR2 reads SYDVKM. CDR3 length: 14 residues.

This clonotype was counted many times. The chain recombines TRBV20-1 with TRBJ2-3; the D gene is possibly TRBD2 (6 bases). The germline V gene encodes CDR1 DFQATT and CDR2 SNEGSKA (reference sequence). There are 15 residues in the CDR3. The V end lost 1 base, the J end lost 2 bases, and 13 bases lay between the germline ends. The CDR3 DNA follows: TGCAGTGCTAGAGCCAATAGCGGTTACACAGATACGCAGTATTTT. Its protein product is CSARANSGYTDTQYF.

V gene TRBV6-2 or TRBV6-3 combines with J gene TRBJ1-2; D gene uncertain. CDR1 MNHEY and CDR2 SVGEGT come from the germline V gene. CDR3 size: 13 residues. V lost 2 bases and J lost 4, with 8 bases in between. As DNA, the CDR3 is TGTGCCAGCAGTTACGCGGGCCGCTATGGCTACACCTTC. This translates into CASSYAGRYGYTF.

This clonotype was observed at least ten times. The chain has TRBV3-1 and TRBJ2-3; 9 positions agree with TRBD2. The germline gives CDR1 LGHDT, CDR2 YNNKEL (reference sequence). The CDR3 totals 16 residues. V lost 5 bases to trimming and J lost 6 bases; unmatched junction nucleotides: 12. The CDR3 here is CASSSSAGLAKDTQYF. The CDR3 region has the DNA TGTGCCAGCAGCTCATCAGCGGGACTAGCAAAGGATACGCAGTATTTT.

The chain couples TRBV6-2 or TRBV6-3 to TRBJ1-1; no clear D gene. The CDR3 extends over 12 amino acids. V was pared by 5 bases and J by 5 bases, with 9 bases between. Germline CDR1 reads MNHEY; CDR2 reads SVGEGT. In DNA, the CDR3 is TGTGCCAGCAGTGTAGGGCGGACTGAAGCTTTCTTT. Translation: CASSVGRTEAFF.

The V and J genes are TRBV20-1 and TRBJ2-1; 7 bases are shared with TRBD1. This CDR3 spans 15 amino acids. The junction had 12 bases not matched to a gene; V was cut back by 3 bases and J by 7 bases. Germline V gene lookup returns CDR1 DFQATT and CDR2 SNEGSKA (reference sequence). This chain's CDR3 is CSARDGTVNVNEQFF. The CDR3, as DNA: TGCAGTGCTAGGGATGGGACAGTAAATGTTAATGAGCAGTTCTTC.

The V call is TRBV19, the J call TRBJ2-3; 9 bases line up with TRBD1. There are 15 residues in the CDR3. The ends lost 4 bases at V and 4 bases at J; junction bases unmatched: 6. Germline V gene sequence: CDR1 LNHDA, CDR2 SQIVND (reference sequence). CDR3 residues: CASSTRDRVPDTQYF. For the CDR3, the DNA is TGTGCCAGTAGTACCCGGGACAGGGTCCCAGATACGCAGTATTTT. Full variable domain (missing parts from reference TRBV19 and TRBJ2-3): DGGITQSPKYLFRKEGQNVTLSCEQNLNHDAMYWYRQDPGQGLRLIYYSQIVNDFQKGDIAEGYSVSREKKESFPLTVTSAQKNPTAFYLCASSTRDRVPDTQYFGPGTRLTVL.

This clonotype was observed at least ten times. The chain recombines TRBV7-2 with TRBJ2-3; 8 nucleotides agree with TRBD2. CDR3 size: 17 residues. Germline V gene data show CDR1 as SGHTA and CDR2 as FQGNSA. The V gene end was trimmed by 0 bases and the J gene end by 6 bases; junction bases not matched to a gene: 11. The CDR3 coding sequence is TGTGCCAGCAGCTTAGCGAGGCTAGCGGGCCTTTGGGATACGCAGTATTTT. Translated: CASSLARLAGLWDTQYF.

This clonotype has more than one count but fewer than ten. The germline gene is not matched at one end of the junction; a read error may be the cause. CDR3 DNA sequence: TGTGCCAGCAGCTCCGGACTAGCGGGAGGGGGGCGCGAGCAGTACTTC. Its translation: CASSSGLAGGGREQYF. The rearrangement uses TRBV5-1 and TRBJ2-7; 15 nucleotides match TRBD2. The CDR3 runs 16 residues. Germline-derived CDR1 and CDR2 are SGHRS and YFSETQ. Filled out from reference TRBV5-1 and TRBJ2-7, the complete variable domain reads KAGVTQTPRYLIKTRGQQVTLSCSPISGHRSVSWYQQTPGQGLQFLFEYFSETQRNKGNFPGRFSGRQFSNSRSEMNVSTLELGDSALYLCASSSGLAGGGREQYFGPGTRLTVT.

The V gene is TRBV19, the J gene TRBJ1-1, with D possibly being TRBD1 (5 bases). V dropped 8 bases and J dropped 3 bases, with 16 bases sitting between them. CDR3 length: 14 residues. Germline CDR1 LNHDA, CDR2 SQIVND (reference sequence). The CDR3 protein is CASQGPQRDTEAFF. The CDR3 nucleotides read TGTGCCAGTCAGGGTCCTCAGCGGGACACTGAAGCTTTCTTT.

This rearrangement joins TRBV2 to TRBJ1-5; D is possibly TRBD1 (6 bases). The CDR3 length is 15 residues. Germline loops: CDR1 SNHLY, CDR2 FYNNEI. Trimming cost V 6 bases and J 7 bases, with 19 bases left between them. In nucleotides, the CDR3 is TGTGCCAGCAGCCCTAAAAACAGCCAGGGGCAGCCCCAGCATTTT. It codes for CASSPKNSQGQPQHF.

This clonotype was counted at least ten times. This sequence joins TRBV27 and TRBJ2-7; TRBD2 might be the D (7 bases). The CDR3 is 15 amino acids. V lost 7 bases, J lost 6 bases, and 22 bases lay in between. CDR1 is MNHEY, CDR2 SMNVEV, per germline (reference sequence). The CDR3 bases are TGTGCCAGCATATCCTCCGGAACAGGGAGGGGCGAGCAGTACTTC. It yields the protein CASISSGTGRGEQYF.

This chain joins TRBV4-1 and TRBJ1-6; the match to TRBD1 covers 7 bases. The CDR3 sequence is 15 residues long. V dropped 1 base and J dropped 6; count of bases not matched to a gene: 3. Germline assignment: CDR1 MGHRA and CDR2 YSYEKL. CDR3 in DNA: TGCGCCAGCAGCCAAGGTTCAGGGGGTAATTCACCCCTCCACTTT. This translates into CASSQGSGGNSPLHF.

This clonotype occurred many times. The chain is built from TRBV28 and TRBJ1-5; the match to TRBD1 covers 9 bases. Germline CDR1 reads MDHEN; CDR2 reads SYDVKM. The V and J ends lost 3 bases and 2 bases, in that order; junction bases with no gene match: 5. The CDR3 spans 16 residues. This chain's CDR3 is CASSFDRGARNQPQHF. The CDR3 DNA reads as TGTGCCAGCAGTTTCGACAGGGGGGCTCGCAATCAGCCCCAGCATTTT.

At least ten counts were recorded for this clonotype. V is TRBV6-2 or TRBV6-3 and J is TRBJ1-3, with D uncertain. CDR3 length: 17 residues. CDR1 and CDR2 (germline): MNHEY, SVGEGT. Between the trimmed V and J ends, which lost 0 bases and 4 bases, there was a span of 16 bases. CDR3 in DNA: TGTGCCAGCAGTTACTCGACGCAAGTCCCCGCCGGAAACACCATATATTTT. This codes for CASSYSTQVPAGNTIYF.

This clonotype has at least ten counts. This chain uses TRBV2 with TRBJ1-2; D unresolved. V was trimmed by 0 bases and J by 6 bases, leaving 17 bases between them. This CDR3 contains 16 residues. CDR1 and CDR2 from the germline V gene are SNHLY and FYNNEI. As DNA, the CDR3 is TGTGCCAGCAGTGAAGCGCTTCTTCTCCGGGCTGATGGCTACACCTTC. As protein: CASSEALLLRADGYTF.

This clonotype was seen a few times. This chain connects TRBV6-1 to TRBJ2-4; D remains ambiguous. Trimming left V 0 bases short and J 6 bases short, with 6 bases between. This CDR3 is 13 amino acids long. Germline V lookup: CDR1 MNHNS, CDR2 SASEGT. The CDR3 is CASSEANLNIQYF. The CDR3 nucleotides read TGTGCCAGCAGTGAAGCCAACTTAAACATTCAGTACTTC.

This clonotype was seen ten or more times. This rearrangement joins TRBV5-1 to TRBJ2-2, with 7 bases identical to TRBD1. CDR1 and CDR2 (germline): SGHRS, YFSETQ. This CDR3 contains 16 residues. Losses at the gene ends were 3 bases for V and 2 bases for J; bases not matched to a gene: 7. CDR3 sequence reads: CASSYHTGVNTGELFF. DNA of the CDR3: TGCGCCAGCAGCTATCATACAGGGGTCAACACCGGGGAGCTGTTTTTT.

Turning to this clonotype: Relative to the germline gene, one junction end is altered; a read error may explain this. The chain combines TRBV18 with TRBJ2-1; no reliable D call. CDR3 length equals 11 residues. From germline, CDR1 is KGHSH and CDR2 LQKENI. In DNA form, the CDR3 reads TGTGCCGGCTCATCCTACAATGAGCAGTTCTTC. Residues: CAGSSYNEQFF.

This clonotype was seen a handful of times. The chain recombines TRBV20-1 with TRBJ1-4; no reliable D call. This CDR3 is built from 17 residues. V lost 0 bases, J lost 2 bases, and 16 bases lay in between. Germline CDR1 is DFQATT and CDR2 is SNEGSKA (reference sequence). The CDR3 DNA is TGCAGTGCTAGAGATCGAAACGGGAGGGCGACTAATGAAAAACTGTTTTTT. Translated: CSARDRNGRATNEKLFF.

This clonotype was picked up many times. This CDR3 reads CASSLGTAGTKNIQYF. Written as DNA, the CDR3 is TGTGCCAGCAGTTTGGGGACGGCGGGTACCAAAAACATTCAGTACTTC. The J gene is TRBJ2-4, the V gene TRBV28; D possibly matches TRBD1 or TRBD2 (5 bases each). The CDR3 extends over 16 amino acids. V lost 3 bases to trimming and J lost 2 bases, with 14 bases between them. Germline V gene data show CDR1 as MDHEN and CDR2 as SYDVKM.

The CDR3 loop is CASSLRLAGPPYEQYF. In DNA form, the CDR3 reads TGTGCCAGCAGCCTCCGACTAGCGGGACCTCCCTACGAGCAGTACTTC. The rearrangement joins TRBV7-3 to TRBJ2-7, with 11 bases lining up with TRBD2. Germline lookup yields CDR1 SGHTA and CDR2 FQGTGA. This CDR3 has 16 amino acids. V was pared by 5 bases and J by 2 bases, with 8 bases of the junction left unmatched. Full variable domain (remainder filled in from reference TRBV7-3 and TRBJ2-7): GAGVSQTPSNKVTEKGKYVELRCDPISGHTALYWYRQSLGQGPEFLIYFQGTGAADDSGLPNDRFFAVRPEGSVSTLKIQRTERGDSAVYLCASSLRLAGPPYEQYFGPGTRLTVT.

The CDR3 DNA reads TGCAGTGCTAGAGATTTGGGACAGGGGGCGAGTAACGAGCAGTACTTC. It is translated as CSARDLGQGASNEQYF. The chain uses TRBV20-1 and TRBJ2-7; 12 bases match TRBD1. Germline CDR1 is DFQATT and CDR2 is SNEGSKA (reference sequence). V was pared by 0 bases and J by 5 bases, with 8 bases of the junction left unmatched. The CDR3 is 16 amino acids.

In its sample, this clonotype was seen many times. The chain couples TRBV6-2 or TRBV6-3 to TRBJ1-2; D is unresolved. There are 13 residues in the CDR3. Between the trimmed V and J ends, which lost 5 bases and 1 base, there was a span of 8 bases. In germline, CDR1 is MNHEY, CDR2 SVGEGT. The CDR3 sequence: CASSKRDNYGYTF. Here the CDR3 DNA reads TGTGCCAGCAGTAAAAGGGATAACTATGGCTACACCTTC.